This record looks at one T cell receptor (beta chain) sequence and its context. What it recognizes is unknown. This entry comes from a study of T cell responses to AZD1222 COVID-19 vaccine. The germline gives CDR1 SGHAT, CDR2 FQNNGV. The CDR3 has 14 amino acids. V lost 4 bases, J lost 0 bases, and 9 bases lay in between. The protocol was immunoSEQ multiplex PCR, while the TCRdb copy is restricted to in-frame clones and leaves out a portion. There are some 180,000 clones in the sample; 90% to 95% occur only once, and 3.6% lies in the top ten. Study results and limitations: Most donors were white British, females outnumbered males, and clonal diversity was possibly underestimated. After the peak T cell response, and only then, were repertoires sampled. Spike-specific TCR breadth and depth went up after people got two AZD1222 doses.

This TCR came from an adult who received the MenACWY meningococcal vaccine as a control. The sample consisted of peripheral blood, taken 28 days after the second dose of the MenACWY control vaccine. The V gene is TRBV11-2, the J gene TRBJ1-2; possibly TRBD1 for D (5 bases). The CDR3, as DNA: TGTGCCAGCAGCTCGGACAAAGCTAACTATGGCTACACCTTC. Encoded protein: CASSSDKANYGYTF.